A selection of T cell receptor beta chains follows, all from one sample in a study of CD8 T cells in ankylosing spondylitis. TCRdb reanalysed the 5' RACE reads using MiXCR and keeps one entry per CDR3 protein. The sample holds fewer than 500,000 distinct CDR3 sequences, 20% to 25% seen once. Sequencing was performed on blood, either unsorted or a sorted T cell fraction (not recorded which). The receptors originated from a male donor with ankylosing spondylitis. CDR3s leave out the opening cysteine and the closing phenylalanine or tryptophan. Fields, in order: CDR3 length, V gene, J gene, CDR3 protein.

cdr3_length: 12; v_call: TRBV20-1; j_call: TRBJ2-1; cdr3_aa: SASVTSVPYEQF
cdr3_length: 13; v_call: TRBV5-1; j_call: TRBJ2-2; cdr3_aa: ASSLSSVNTGELF
cdr3_length: 12; v_call: TRBV5-1; j_call: TRBJ2-5; cdr3_aa: ASSLAYRGETQY
cdr3_length: 14; v_call: TRBV7-6; j_call: TRBJ2-1; cdr3_aa: ASSLALTSGSDEQF
cdr3_length: 14; v_call: TRBV19; j_call: TRBJ2-7; cdr3_aa: ASSISLLAESYEQY
cdr3_length: 15; v_call: TRBV2; j_call: TRBJ2-1; cdr3_aa: ASSVPLLSGDYNEQF
cdr3_length: 12; v_call: TRBV7-6; j_call: TRBJ2-1; cdr3_aa: ASSLNLGVGEQF
cdr3_length: 16; v_call: TRBV10-3; j_call: TRBJ2-2; cdr3_aa: AISESAALAGPTGELF
cdr3_length: 11; v_call: TRBV19; j_call: TRBJ2-3; cdr3_aa: ASSIGRGVTQY
cdr3_length: 12; v_call: TRBV7-8; j_call: TRBJ2-7; cdr3_aa: ASSAHRVAYEQY
cdr3_length: 12; v_call: TRBV10-3; j_call: TRBJ1-1; cdr3_aa: AISEGRVNTEAF
cdr3_length: 11; v_call: TRBV9; j_call: TRBJ2-1; cdr3_aa: ASSVLQGTEQF
cdr3_length: 15; v_call: TRBV12-3/TRBV12-4; j_call: TRBJ2-3; cdr3_aa: ASRPGLAGVSSDTQY
cdr3_length: 11; v_call: TRBV7-9; j_call: TRBJ1-5; cdr3_aa: ASRDGRNQPQH
cdr3_length: 11; v_call: TRBV2; j_call: TRBJ1-5; cdr3_aa: ASTGISNQPQH
cdr3_length: 9; v_call: TRBV6-5; j_call: TRBJ1-3; cdr3_aa: ASSFGRTIY
cdr3_length: 12; v_call: TRBV7-3; j_call: TRBJ2-2; cdr3_aa: ASSLEGFTGELF
cdr3_length: 14; v_call: TRBV24-1; j_call: TRBJ2-2; cdr3_aa: ATSDLTTGGTGELF
cdr3_length: 13; v_call: TRBV19; j_call: TRBJ2-2; cdr3_aa: ASRWRGMRTGELF
cdr3_length: 13; v_call: TRBV19; j_call: TRBJ1-3; cdr3_aa: ASRPTGASGNTIY
cdr3_length: 13; v_call: TRBV6-5; j_call: TRBJ2-1; cdr3_aa: ASSYGLAVYNEQF
cdr3_length: 10; v_call: TRBV29-1; j_call: TRBJ2-3; cdr3_aa: SAGLPTDTQY
cdr3_length: 11; v_call: TRBV29-1; j_call: TRBJ1-5; cdr3_aa: SVGDSWNQPQH
cdr3_length: 14; v_call: TRBV10-3; j_call: TRBJ2-2; cdr3_aa: AISDGSGRRTGELF
cdr3_length: 9; v_call: TRBV6-5; j_call: TRBJ1-1; cdr3_aa: ASTGQTEAF
cdr3_length: 12; v_call: TRBV20-1; j_call: TRBJ1-5; cdr3_aa: SASAPGQNQPQH
cdr3_length: 12; v_call: TRBV7-2; j_call: TRBJ2-2; cdr3_aa: ASSSGGKPGELF
cdr3_length: 13; v_call: TRBV12-3/TRBV12-4; j_call: TRBJ2-3; cdr3_aa: ASGGTSRITDTQY
cdr3_length: 14; v_call: TRBV7-9; j_call: TRBJ2-6; cdr3_aa: ASSYARGSGANVLT